These T cell receptor beta chains were read from a single sample in a study of blood T cell repertoires in COVID-19. Profiled with immunoSEQ multiplex PCR; TCRdb holds only in-frame clones, not every one. The sample lists approximately 81,000 clones; about 89% were seen once. The specimen sequenced was PBMCs or T cells enriched from blood (not recorded which). These receptor sequences come from a woman in her forties or fifties with acute COVID-19. Each CDR3 is given with its conserved first and last residue. Some rows have no size entry. The others give once, few or many, or a class for an expanded clone.

size,V,J,CDR3
NA,TRBV3-1/TRBV3-2,TRBJ1-6,CASSLGDSNSPLHF
NA,TRBV7-2,TRBJ2-6,CASTALGQGAHGANVLTF
NA,TRBV14,TRBJ2-5,CASSPTEYQETQYF
NA,TRBV15,TRBJ1-2,CATSPGTGQGLGYTF
NA,TRBV4-2,TRBJ2-3,CASSQTLSMGEGSSDTQYF
NA,TRBV3-1/TRBV3-2,TRBJ1-2,CASSQQGGYTF
NA,TRBV21-1,TRBJ2-2,CASSKRLLVLGVGDTGELFF
few,TRBV30,TRBJ2-3,CAWSVKVAGSTDTQYF
once,TRBV4-1,TRBJ2-3,CASSHPGGGQGPDTQYF
NA,TRBV18,TRBJ1-6,CASSPDRGSPLHF
NA,TRBV5-4,TRBJ1-4,CASSLEYRDEKLFF